The clone carrying this TCR beta chain was observed many times. Its antigen is currently unknown. The germline V gene encodes CDR1 KGHSH and CDR2 LQKENI. This CDR3 region has 17 residues. V lost 3 bases, J lost 3 bases, and 8 bases stayed unmatched. MiXCR, applied by TCRdb to the 5' RACE reads, yields one record per CDR3 protein. The sample has 100,000 to 150,000 distinct CDR3 sequences, about a tenth seen once. The sample is drawn from a study of CD8 T cells in ankylosing spondylitis. Regarding the study as a whole: What appeared characteristic of ankylosing spondylitis blood was a TCR beta motif of eight or nine highly homologous variants.

Sequenced material: blood, either unsorted or a sorted T cell fraction (not recorded which). This chain joins TRBV18 and TRBJ2-7; 13 nucleotides match TRBD2. The receptor was isolated from a male donor with ankylosing spondylitis or in good health (not recorded which). CDR3 residues: CASSPTPWTSGSYEQYF. The DNA for the CDR3 is TGTGCCAGCTCACCGACACCCTGGACTAGCGGGAGCTACGAGCAGTACTTC.